What follows describes a single T cell receptor beta chain. The sample comes from a study of shared clonotypes between healthy human individuals. Study-wide background: Samples came from a couple of female and three male donors aged 18 to 49.

Clones were read by immunoSEQ multiplex PCR, and TCRdb kept only the in-frame ones, dropping some. The top ten hold more than 0.9% of the sample, which has 1.5 million to 2.5 million clones, over 85% seen once. Naive-designated CD8 cells lacked CD45RO, were positively enriched for CCR7, and omitted terminally differentiated effector memory CD45RA+ cells. Healthy HIV-negative adults with no recent acute infections or vaccinations were recruited as donors. The source of this sequence is a man aged 18 to 35 in good health. The sample comprised naive CD8+ T cells sorted from blood.

The CDR3 bases are TGTGCCTGGAGTGCCGGGACAGGGTTCTTCTACGAGCAGTACTTC. It translates to CAWSAGTGFFYEQYF. The chain links TRBV30 to TRBJ2-7; 9 nucleotides agree with TRBD1. The CDR3 length is 15 residues. CDR1 is GTSNPN, CDR2 SVGIG, per germline (reference sequence). Trimming took 1 base from V and 3 from J; bases not matched to a gene: 7.